The entry below gives a single T cell receptor beta chain sequence along with its context. Its antigen is still unknown. As part of library construction, unique molecular identifiers were attached to individual cDNA molecules. One entry per CDR3 protein results from TCRdb running MiXCR on the 5' RACE reads. The sample consists of 86,000 or so distinct CDR3 sequences, about 6% of them appearing once. These data belong to a study of early T cells in non-severe SARS-CoV-2 infection. Whole-study results and caveats: Lookups in VDJdb leaned toward anti-spike CD8 responses and missed private and CD4 specificities.

Deletions cut 3 bases from V and 5 bases from J, with 13 bases between. The CDR3 runs to 14 residues. Germline values: CDR1 SGHTA, CDR2 FQGNSA. The sample consisted of whole blood. The V gene is TRBV7-2, the J gene TRBJ1-1; a weak D match, TRBD1 (5 bases). The clonotype originates from an adult who was a healthcare worker with PCR-confirmed SARS-CoV-2 infection or an uninfected control (not recorded which). This CDR3 is CASSFKAGKTEAFF. Here the CDR3 DNA reads TGTGCCAGCAGCTTTAAGGCAGGGAAAACTGAAGCTTTCTTT.